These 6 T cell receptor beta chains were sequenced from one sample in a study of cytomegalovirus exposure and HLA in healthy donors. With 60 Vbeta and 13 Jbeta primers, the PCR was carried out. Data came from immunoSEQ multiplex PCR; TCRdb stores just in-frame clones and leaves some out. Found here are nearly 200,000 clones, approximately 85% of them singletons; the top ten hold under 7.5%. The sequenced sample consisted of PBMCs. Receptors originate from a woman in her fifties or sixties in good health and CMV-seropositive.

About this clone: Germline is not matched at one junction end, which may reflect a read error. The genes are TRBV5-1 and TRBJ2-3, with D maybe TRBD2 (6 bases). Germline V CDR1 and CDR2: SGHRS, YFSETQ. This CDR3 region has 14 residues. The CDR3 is CASTLGGDTDTQYF. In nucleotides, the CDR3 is TGCGCCAGCACCTTGGGGGGAGACACAGATACGCAGTATTTT.

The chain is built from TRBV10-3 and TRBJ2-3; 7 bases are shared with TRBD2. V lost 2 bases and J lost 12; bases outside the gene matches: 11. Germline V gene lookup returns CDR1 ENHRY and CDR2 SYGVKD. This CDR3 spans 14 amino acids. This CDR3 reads CAISEGLVGLTQYF. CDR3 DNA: TGTGCCATCAGTGAGGGACTAGTCGGTTTGACCCAGTATTTT.

The CDR3: CASSSQGEYTEAFF. Written as DNA, the CDR3 is TGTGCCAGCAGCTCACAGGGGGAATACACTGAAGCTTTCTTT. The chain employs TRBV7-8 and TRBJ1-1; 8 nucleotides match TRBD1. Germline lookup yields CDR1 SGHVS and CDR2 FQNEAQ. Trimming at V came to 4 bases and at J to 3 bases, leaving 4 bases not matched to a gene. The CDR3 has 14 residues.

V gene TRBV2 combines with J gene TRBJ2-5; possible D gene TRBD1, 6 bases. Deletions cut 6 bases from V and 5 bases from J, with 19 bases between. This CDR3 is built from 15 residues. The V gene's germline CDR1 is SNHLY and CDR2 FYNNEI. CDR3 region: CASSRGTLAAETQYF. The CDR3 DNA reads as TGTGCCAGCAGCCGAGGGACACTTGCGGCGGAGACCCAGTACTTC.

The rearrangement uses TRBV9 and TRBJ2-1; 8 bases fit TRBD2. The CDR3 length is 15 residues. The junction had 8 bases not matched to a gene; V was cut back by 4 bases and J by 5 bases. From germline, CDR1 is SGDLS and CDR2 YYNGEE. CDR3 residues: CASSPRGGQNNEQFF. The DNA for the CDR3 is TGTGCCAGCAGCCCTCGGGGGGGCCAGAACAATGAGCAGTTCTTC.

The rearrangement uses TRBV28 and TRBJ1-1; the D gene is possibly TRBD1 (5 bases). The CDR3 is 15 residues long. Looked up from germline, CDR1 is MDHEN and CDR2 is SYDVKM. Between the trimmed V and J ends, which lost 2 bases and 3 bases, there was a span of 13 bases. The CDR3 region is CASSLGGLTYTEAFF. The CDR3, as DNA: TGTGCCAGCAGTTTAGGGGGGTTGACGTACACTGAAGCTTTCTTT. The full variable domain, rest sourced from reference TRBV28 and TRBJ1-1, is DVKVTQSSRYLVKRTGEKVFLECVQDMDHENMFWYRQDPGLGLRLIYFSYDVKMKEKGDIPEGYSVSREKKERFSLILESASTNQTSMYLCASSLGGLTYTEAFFGQGTRLTVV.